This T cell receptor (beta chain) was obtained from a study of blood T cell repertoires in COVID-19. The overall study: Material from acute and convalescent COVID-19 was sourced from the United States, Italy and Spain. T cells, B-cell-depleted T cells, or PBMCs supplied cDNA or gDNA.

Participants were placed into cohorts based on the clinical history they reported. The protocol was immunoSEQ multiplex PCR, while the TCRdb copy is restricted to in-frame clones and leaves out a portion. The sample lists about 140,000 clones; about 90% were seen once. CDR1 is MNHEY, CDR2 SVGAGI, per germline. The CDR3 is made up of 15 amino acids. V shed 6 bases and J shed 4 bases, with 16 bases lying between them. Sequenced material: PBMCs or T cells enriched from blood (not recorded which). The TCR sequence derives from a man aged 55 to 69 who had recovered from COVID-19. V gene TRBV6-5 combines with J gene TRBJ2-1; D is unclear. CDR3 region: CASRLYYASYNEQFF. DNA of the CDR3: TGTGCCAGCAGACTTTACTACGCCTCTTACAATGAGCAGTTCTTC.